This T cell receptor beta chain emerged from a study of cytomegalovirus exposure and HLA in healthy donors. V was clipped by 8 bases and J by 7 bases; unmatched bases: 16. Germline V gene data show CDR1 as LNHDA and CDR2 as SQIVND (reference sequence). This CDR3 has 15 amino acids. Amplification used 60 Vbeta primers and 13 Jbeta primers. Clones were sequenced by immunoSEQ multiplex PCR, and TCRdb holds only the in-frame ones, with some missing. Seen here are approximately 140,000 clones, around 82% observed once, and the top ten hold around 6.6%. Sequencing was performed on PBMCs. The chain is built from TRBV19 and TRBJ2-7, with TRBD2 identical over 8 bases. The TCR originated in a woman aged 40 to 50 in good health and CMV-seropositive. CDR3 DNA: TGTGCCAGTTCATCTCCGGGACTAGTCTCGCAGGAGCAGTACTTC. It translates to CASSSPGLVSQEQYF.